These T cell receptor beta chains were read from a single sample in a study of cytomegalovirus exposure and HLA in healthy donors. Profiled with immunoSEQ multiplex PCR; TCRdb holds only in-frame clones, not every one. The profile shows about 150,000 clones, roughly 70% of them singletons. Sequencing used PBMCs. Source of these receptors: a male donor in good health and CMV-seronegative. Both conserved end residues are part of each CDR3. D genes are given only for firm matches. A clone size is listed for some rows: how often the clone was seen (once, few, many), or a class if it is expanded.

clone_size,d_call,v_call,j_call,cdr3_aa,cdr3_nt
NA,TRBD2,TRBV28,TRBJ2-3,CASSLDGRGRASTDTQYF,TGTGCCAGCAGTTTAGACGGTCGCGGGAGGGCCAGCACAGATACGCAGTATTTT
NA,NA,TRBV7-9,TRBJ2-1,CASRGGVSDLGFF,TGTGCCAGCAGAGGTGGGGTTTCGGACTTGGGATTCTTC
NA,NA,TRBV7-6,TRBJ1-4,CASSRPLGGSNEKLFF,TGTGCCAGCAGCCGCCCCTTGGGGGGGTCTAATGAAAAACTGTTTTTT
few,NA,TRBV28,TRBJ1-3,CASSGAGASGNTIYF,TGTGCCAGCAGTGGGGCAGGGGCCTCTGGAAACACCATATATTTT
NA,NA,TRBV9,TRBJ2-3,CASSVEGQSTDTQYF,TGTGCCAGCAGCGTGGAGGGACAGAGCACAGATACGCAGTATTTT
NA,NA,TRBV29-1,TRBJ1-1,CSVTGLGTEAFF,TGCAGCGTGACAGGTTTGGGCACTGAAGCTTTCTTT
NA,NA,TRBV9,TRBJ2-7,CASSVGSGEVEQYF,TGTGCCAGCAGCGTAGGATCCGGGGAAGTCGAGCAGTACTTC
NA,TRBD1,TRBV7-2,TRBJ1-2,CASSLPGTVYGYTF,TGTGCCAGCAGCTTACCCGGGACAGTCTATGGCTACACCTTC
NA,NA,TRBV5-5,TRBJ1-6,CASSRGGERASPLHF,TGTGCCAGCAGCAGGGGGGGAGAAAGAGCTTCACCCCTCCACTTT
NA,TRBD1,TRBV27,TRBJ2-7,CASSLNRDRTYEQYF,TGTGCCAGCAGTTTAAACCGGGACAGAACCTACGAGCAGTACTTC
NA,NA,TRBV2,TRBJ2-7,CASTQEGGAGYEQYF,TGTGCCAGCACCCAAGAGGGGGGGGCTGGCTACGAGCAGTACTTC
NA,NA,TRBV25-1,TRBJ2-3,CASSEFYEFSDTQYF,TGTGCCAGCAGTGAATTCTATGAGTTTTCGGATACGCAGTATTTT
NA,TRBD1,TRBV6-6,TRBJ2-3,CASTQGATDTQYF,TGTGCCAGCACTCAGGGGGCCACAGATACGCAGTATTTT
NA,TRBD1,TRBV10-3,TRBJ2-7,CAISIDRGGYEQYF,TGTGCCATCAGTATCGACAGGGGAGGCTACGAGCAGTACTTC
NA,NA,TRBV4-3,TRBJ1-2,CASSQEHSYGYTF,TGCGCCAGCAGCCAAGAGCACAGCTATGGCTACACCTTC
NA,NA,TRBV7-9,TRBJ1-1,CASSSTDGGPEAFF,TGTGCCAGCAGCTCCACCGACGGGGGGCCTGAAGCTTTCTTT
NA,NA,TRBV7-9,TRBJ1-6,CSSSVNGQGSSPLHF,TGTTCCAGCAGCGTTAACGGGCAGGGAAGTTCACCCCTCCACTTT
NA,TRBD1,TRBV5-1,TRBJ1-2,CASSFVQGAGYGANYGYTF,TGCGCCAGCAGCTTCGTACAGGGGGCAGGATACGGGGCTAACTATGGCTACACCTTC
once,TRBD1,TRBV18,TRBJ1-2,CASSPTTGTDDYGYTF,TGTGCCAGCTCACCGACGACAGGGACGGACGACTATGGCTACACCTTC
once,NA,TRBV28,TRBJ2-1,CASSLAGVNEQFF,TGTGCCAGCAGTTTAGCAGGGGTGAATGAGCAGTTCTTC
many,TRBD2,TRBV10-3,TRBJ2-7,CAIRQMTTSGRSYEQYF,TGTGCCATCAGACAGATGACGACTAGCGGGAGAAGCTACGAGCAGTACTTC
NA,NA,TRBV5-4,TRBJ2-3,CASSPGGQMTDTQYF,TGTGCCAGCAGCCCGGGGGGACAAATGACAGATACGCAGTATTTT
NA,NA,TRBV10-1,TRBJ2-7,CASSERRLRTSRDEQYF,TGCGCCAGCAGTGAACGGAGGCTACGAACCTCTCGGGACGAGCAGTACTTC
once,NA,TRBV7-6,TRBJ1-4,CASSLRGEKLFF,TGTGCCAGCAGCTTACGAGGTGAAAAACTGTTTTTT
few,NA,TRBV11-2,TRBJ1-2,CASSLKVGFTTAGNGYTF,TGTGCCAGCAGCTTAAAGGTAGGGTTTACGACAGCGGGAAATGGCTACACCTTC
NA,NA,TRBV28,TRBJ1-5,CASKPVGGGEYSNQPQHF,TGTGCCAGCAAGCCCGTGGGGGGGGGCGAGTATAGCAATCAGCCCCAGCATTTT
NA,NA,TRBV4-1,TRBJ2-3,CASSQDRITSPGGTDTQYF,TGCGCCAGCAGCCAAGATAGAATCACTAGCCCAGGGGGGACAGATACGCAGTATTTT
NA,NA,TRBV2,TRBJ1-5,CATSQEARNQPQHF,TGTGCCACAAGTCAGGAGGCGCGCAATCAGCCCCAGCATTTT
NA,NA,TRBV7-2,TRBJ1-2,CASSLGLGYTF,TGTGCCAGCAGCTTAGGGCTGGGCTACACCTTC
few,TRBD2,TRBV6-4,TRBJ2-3,CASSEQSGGGTDTQYF,TGTGCCAGCAGTGAGCAGAGCGGGGGGGGCACAGATACGCAGTATTTT
NA,NA,TRBV4-1,TRBJ1-1,CASTKAQGSFVNTEAFF,TGCGCCAGTACGAAGGCACAGGGATCGTTTGTGAACACTGAAGCTTTCTTT
NA,NA,TRBV27,TRBJ2-1,CASSLGAANEQFF,TGTGCCAGCAGTTTGGGAGCCGCCAATGAGCAGTTCTTC
NA,TRBD2,TRBV19,TRBJ2-2,CATQLAGGRTGELFF,TGTGCCACCCAACTAGCGGGGGGGCGGACCGGGGAGCTGTTTTTT
few,NA,TRBV30,TRBJ1-2,CAFQGSNGYTF,TGTGCCTTCCAGGGGTCAAATGGCTACACCTTC
NA,NA,TRBV6-5,TRBJ2-1,CASSYSGDTYNEQFF,TGTGCCAGCAGTTACTCGGGGGACACCTACAATGAGCAGTTCTTC
NA,TRBD1,TRBV28,TRBJ1-5,CASSSPGQNQPQHF,TGTGCCAGCAGTTCTCCGGGACAGAATCAGCCCCAGCATTTT
NA,NA,TRBV14,TRBJ2-3,CASSQAGYSPRTDTQYF,TGTGCCAGCAGCCAGGCGGGGTATAGTCCTAGGACAGATACGCAGTATTTT
few,NA,TRBV7-9,TRBJ2-1,CASSFEVAGSYNEQFF,TGTGCCAGCAGCTTCGAGGTGGCCGGTTCTTACAATGAGCAGTTCTTC
NA,NA,TRBV5-8,TRBJ2-7,CASSLTDHLSYEQYF,TGTGCCAGCAGCCTGACAGACCATCTATCCTACGAGCAGTACTTC
NA,TRBD1,TRBV9,TRBJ1-1,CASSPGQGEMNTEAFF,TGTGCCAGCAGCCCCGGACAGGGGGAAATGAACACTGAAGCTTTCTTT
once,NA,TRBV7-9,TRBJ2-2,CASSLRGSGGELFF,TGTGCCAGCAGCTTACGGGGTTCTGGCGGGGAGCTGTTTTTT
NA,TRBD2,TRBV5-6,TRBJ2-7,CASSLALAGGPSDYEQYF,TGTGCCAGCAGCTTGGCACTAGCGGGAGGGCCCTCGGACTACGAGCAGTACTTC
once,NA,TRBV5-1,TRBJ1-4,CASSDPGGSGEKLFF,TGCGCCAGCAGCGACCCCGGGGGGAGCGGTGAAAAACTGTTTTTT
NA,NA,TRBV13,TRBJ1-4,CASSIGQSNEKLFF,TGTGCCAGCAGCATAGGACAGAGTAATGAAAAACTGTTTTTT
NA,NA,TRBV28,TRBJ2-6,CASSGGLSGANVLTF,TGTGCCAGCAGTGGAGGCCTCTCTGGGGCCAACGTCCTGACTTTC
NA,TRBD1,TRBV6-5,TRBJ1-2,CASSYWETGLNYGYTF,TGTGCCAGCAGTTACTGGGAGACAGGGCTTAACTATGGCTACACCTTC
few,NA,TRBV5-1,TRBJ1-6,CASSLGQVGNSPLHF,TGCGCCAGCAGCTTGGGGCAGGTTGGAAATTCACCCCTCCACTTT
few,TRBD1,TRBV7-9,TRBJ2-2,CASSLSGGRTGELFF,TGTGCCAGCAGCTTATCAGGGGGTCGTACCGGGGAGCTGTTTTTT
NA,NA,TRBV28,TRBJ1-2,CASSLSGVYGYTF,TGTGCCAGCAGTTTAAGTGGAGTTTATGGCTACACCTTC
few,TRBD1,TRBV2,TRBJ2-1,CASSADRSSSYNEQFF,TGTGCCAGCAGTGCGGACAGGAGTAGCTCCTACAATGAGCAGTTCTTC
NA,TRBD1,TRBV5-1,TRBJ1-3,CASSLGQGEGNTIYF,TGCGCCAGCAGCCTCGGACAGGGTGAGGGAAACACCATATATTTT
NA,NA,TRBV12-5,TRBJ2-2,CASGRDTGELFF,TGTGCTAGTGGCCGCGATACCGGGGAGCTGTTTTTT
NA,NA,TRBV19,TRBJ1-1,CASSPRGGAAMNTEAFF,TGTGCCAGTAGTCCCCGGGGCGGGGCAGCTATGAACACTGAAGCTTTCTTT